These 18 T cell receptor beta chains were all obtained from the same sample, sequenced in a study of cytotoxic CD8 clonotypes in ibrutinib-treated CLL. Clones were read by immunoSEQ multiplex PCR, and TCRdb kept only the in-frame ones, dropping some. Among some 300,000 clones listed, 70% to 80% were seen once. The sequences come from PBMCs, collected before ibrutinib treatment. The receptors here all came from a human donor with chronic lymphocytic leukemia.

V gene TRBV10-3 combines with J gene TRBJ2-3, with TRBD2 as a possible D gene (6 bases). V was pared by 7 bases and J by 4 bases, with 15 bases between. This CDR3 has 14 residues. Germline V gene sequence: CDR1 ENHRY, CDR2 SYGVKD. The CDR3 region has the DNA TGTGCCATCAATCAGTGGAGGGGTCCAGATACGCAGTATTTT. The encoded protein is CAINQWRGPDTQYF.

V is TRBV4-2 and J is TRBJ2-3; 9 bases map to TRBD2. With 0 bases clipped from V and 2 bases from J, the junction kept 9 bases outside the gene matches. CDR1 LGHNA and CDR2 YNFKEQ come from the germline V gene. The CDR3 extends over 18 amino acids. CDR3 in DNA: TGTGCCAGCAGCCAAGATCGGCTTAGCGGGAGACACACAGATACGCAGTATTTT. Its translation is CASSQDRLSGRHTDTQYF.

This sequence joins TRBV30 and TRBJ2-7; D gene ambiguous. The V end was cut by 2 bases, the J end by 3 bases, with 8 bases between. Germline CDR1 is GTSNPN and CDR2 is SVGIG (reference sequence). This CDR3 comprises 12 residues. In nucleotides, the CDR3 is TGTGCCTGGAGTCCCCAACTCTACGAGCAGTACTTC. Encoded protein: CAWSPQLYEQYF.

The rearrangement joins TRBV7-6 to TRBJ2-2; 12 bases agree with TRBD2. The CDR3 has 18 amino acids. The germline gives CDR1 SGHVS, CDR2 FNYEAQ. The J segment lost 3 bases and the V segment lost 5 bases, leaving 10 bases of the junction unmatched. The chain's CDR3 is CASSPRLAGAGYTGELFF. The CDR3 DNA is TGTGCCAGCAGCCCCCGACTAGCGGGAGCAGGTTACACCGGGGAGCTGTTTTTT. Filled out from reference TRBV7-6 and TRBJ2-2, the complete variable domain reads GAGVSQSPRYKVTKRGQDVALRCDPISGHVSLYWYRQALGQGPEFLTYFNYEAQQDKSGLPNDRFSAERPEGSISTLTIQRTEQRDSAMYRCASSPRLAGAGYTGELFFGEGSRLTVL.

This clone was found a few times. The chain employs TRBV5-4 and TRBJ2-3, with no clear D. CDR3 size: 12 residues. The germline gives CDR1 SGHNT, CDR2 YYREEE (reference sequence). V was trimmed by 4 bases and J by 4 bases, leaving 7 bases between them. DNA for the CDR3: TGTGCCAGCAGCCCGTTCCCAGATACGCAGTATTTT. It specifies CASSPFPDTQYF.

The chain uses TRBV30 and TRBJ1-2; D is uncertain. The V gene lost 0 bases and the J gene lost 1 base, with 9 bases spanning the gap. CDR1 GTSNPN and CDR2 SVGIG come from the germline V gene (reference sequence). The CDR3 covers 14 residues. The CDR3 DNA sequence: TGTGCCTGGAGTGTTGGAGGGTTTAACTATGGCTACACCTTC. Protein product: CAWSVGGFNYGYTF.

This chain links TRBV11-1 with TRBJ2-5; weak D call: TRBD2 (6 bases). The CDR3 is 16 amino acids. From germline, CDR1 is SGHAT and CDR2 FQDESV (reference sequence). Trimming removed 5 bases at V and 4 bases at J, with 20 bases between. The CDR3 bases are TGTGCCAGCAGCGAAGGTCGGGGGACGGTGTTAGAGACCCAGTACTTC. This sequence encodes CASSEGRGTVLETQYF.

The chain combines TRBV18 with TRBJ2-4; 7 bases line up with TRBD1. Unmatched junction bases numbered 17, after V lost 2 bases and J lost 7 bases. The CDR3 loop spans 18 amino acids. From germline, CDR1 is KGHSH and CDR2 LQKENI. The CDR3 region is CASSPVRGRDSWWNIQYF. In nucleotides, the CDR3 is TGTGCCAGCTCACCAGTAAGGGGGCGTGATTCGTGGTGGAACATTCAGTACTTC.

The J gene is TRBJ1-2, the V gene TRBV27; TRBD1 matches at 8 bases. Germline CDR1 and CDR2: MNHEY and SMNVEV (reference sequence). V shed 6 bases and J 5 bases; nucleotides not matched to a gene: 5. CDR3 length: 13 amino acids. The CDR3 is CASRGTGRYGYTF. The CDR3 DNA follows: TGTGCCAGCAGGGGGACAGGCAGATATGGCTACACCTTC.

V and J are TRBV7-6 and TRBJ2-7; D possibly matches TRBD1 or TRBD2 (5 bases each). The CDR3 sequence is 17 residues long. The V end lost 1 base, the J end lost 0 bases, and 16 bases lay between the germline ends. Germline CDR1 is SGHVS and CDR2 is FNYEAQ. This chain's CDR3 is CASSLGAKGRSSYEQYF. The CDR3 DNA reads as TGTGCCAGCAGCTTAGGCGCTAAGGGACGGAGCTCCTACGAGCAGTACTTC.

The chain links TRBV27 to TRBJ2-7; no firm D call. Germline V lookup: CDR1 MNHEY, CDR2 SMNVEV (reference sequence). The V gene lost 6 bases and the J gene lost 2 bases, with 17 bases spanning the gap. The CDR3 totals 15 residues. CDR3 loop: CASRPELANPYEQYF. The CDR3 region has the DNA TGTGCCAGCAGACCCGAGTTGGCGAACCCCTACGAGCAGTACTTC.

V usage is TRBV9 and J usage is TRBJ1-3; 7 bases are a match to TRBD1. The germline V gene encodes CDR1 SGDLS and CDR2 YYNGEE. The CDR3 covers 14 residues. Losses at the gene ends were 2 bases for V and 1 base for J; bases not matched to a gene: 0. The DNA for the CDR3 is TGTGCCAGCAGCGTGACAGGGTCTGGAAACACCATATATTTT. Its protein is CASSVTGSGNTIYF.

This clone was counted only a few times. The gene calls are TRBV9 and TRBJ1-1; D may be TRBD1 (6 bases). V shed 4 bases and J shed 14 bases, with 9 bases lying between them. The germline V gene has CDR1 SGDLS and CDR2 YYNGEE. The CDR3 has 9 residues. CDR3 coding DNA: TGTGCCAGCAGCCCCGGGACATTCTTT. Residues: CASSPGTFF.

J is TRBJ2-6 and V is TRBV7-8; D remains unclear. The CDR3 runs 14 residues. From germline, CDR1 is SGHVS and CDR2 FQNEAQ. V was pared by 6 bases and J by 2 bases, with 8 bases between. Here the CDR3 DNA reads TGTGCCAGCAGTCTCCTCGCTGGGGCCAACGTCCTGACTTTC. This translates into CASSLLAGANVLTF.

The V and J genes are TRBV5-5 and TRBJ1-5, with D maybe TRBD1 (5 bases). Germline assignment: CDR1 SGHKS and CDR2 YYEKEE (reference sequence). The CDR3 has 15 amino acids. Trimming stripped 0 bases from V and 3 bases from J, with 10 bases between. CDR3 sequence: CASSLAQGTNQPQHF. The CDR3, as DNA: TGTGCCAGCAGCTTGGCTCAGGGCACCAATCAGCCCCAGCATTTT. The full variable domain, in which reference TRBV5-5 and TRBJ1-5 provide the parts outside the CDR3, is DAGVTQSPTHLIKTRGQQVTLRCSPISGHKSVSWYQQVLGQGPQFIFQYYEKEERGRGNFPDRFSARQFPNYSSELNVNALLLGDSALYLCASSLAQGTNQPQHFGDGTRLSIL.

V gene TRBV18 combines with J gene TRBJ2-3, with D maybe TRBD2 (6 bases). The CDR3 totals 14 residues. Trimming removed 2 bases at V and 2 bases at J, with 8 bases between. CDR1 and CDR2 (germline): KGHSH, LQKENI. The CDR3 protein is CASSPGGITDTQYF. As DNA, the CDR3 is TGTGCCAGCTCACCAGGCGGGATCACAGATACGCAGTATTTT.

This clone was observed a handful of times. This chain connects TRBV5-4 to TRBJ2-5; TRBD2 might be the D (6 bases). Germline V gene lookup returns CDR1 SGHNT and CDR2 YYREEE (reference sequence). Between the trimmed V and J ends, which lost 4 bases and 2 bases, there was a span of 9 bases. CDR3 length: 13 amino acids. CDR3 sequence: CASSRDFQETQYF. The CDR3 coding sequence is TGTGCCAGCAGCCGGGACTTTCAAGAGACCCAGTACTTC.

The J gene is TRBJ2-7, the V gene TRBV6-5; 7 bases align to TRBD2. The ends lost 8 bases at V and 3 bases at J; junction bases unmatched: 7. The CDR3 runs to 13 residues. The germline gives CDR1 MNHEY, CDR2 SVGAGI. The CDR3 nucleotides read TGTGCCAGCGGCCGGGACTACCTCTACGAGCAGTACTTC. Protein sequence: CASGRDYLYEQYF.